A single sample gave rise to the 32 T cell receptor beta chains below, sequenced in a study of blood T cell repertoires in COVID-19. Profiled with immunoSEQ multiplex PCR; TCRdb holds only in-frame clones, not every one. Here the sample spans around 95,000 clones, about nine tenths being singletons. Sequencing was done on a sample of peripheral blood. The receptors derive from a middle-aged man with active COVID-19.

The genes are TRBV13 and TRBJ2-6; 7 positions match TRBD1. The CDR3 sequence is 16 residues long. Trimming cost V 5 bases and J 4 bases; bases outside gene matches: 8. The V gene's germline CDR1 is PRHDT and CDR2 FYEKMQ (reference sequence). In DNA, the CDR3 is TGTGCCAGCAGCCCCGGTGACAGGGACGGGGCCAACGTCCTGACTTTC. Translating gives CASSPGDRDGANVLTF. Supplemented by reference TRBV13 and TRBJ2-6, the full variable domain reads AAGVIQSPRHLIKEKRETATLKCYPIPRHDTVYWYQQGPGQDPQFLISFYEKMQSDKGSIPDRFSAQQFSDYHSELNMSSLELGDSALYFCASSPGDRDGANVLTFGAGSRLTVL.

The gene calls are TRBV3-1 (or the pseudogene TRBV3-2) and TRBJ1-1, with 8 bases aligning to TRBD1. V gave up 2 bases and J gave up 1 base; unmatched junction bases: 3. Germline V gives CDR1 LGHDT, CDR2 YNNKEL (reference sequence). The CDR3 consists of 15 residues. The CDR3 is CASSQLGQGNTEAFF. The CDR3 nucleotides read TGTGCCAGCAGCCAATTAGGACAGGGGAACACTGAAGCTTTCTTT.

V is TRBV6-1 and J is TRBJ2-7; D might be TRBD2 (6 bases). V was shortened by 0 bases and J by 3 bases, with 12 bases between the two germline ends. This CDR3 has 15 amino acids. CDR1 is MNHNS, CDR2 SASEGT, per germline. The CDR3 is CASSEARASVYEQYV. The CDR3 coding sequence is TGTGCCAGCAGTGAAGCTCGGGCTAGCGTCTACGAGCAGTACGTC.

The chain couples TRBV5-8 to TRBJ1-2, with 7 bases aligning to TRBD1. J was trimmed by 4 bases and V by 4 bases; bases with no gene match: 13. CDR3 size: 16 residues. CDR1 and CDR2 from the germline V gene are SGHTS and YDEGEE. The CDR3 DNA reads TGTGCCAGCAGCACCTGGACAGGACCCCAATCCTATGGCTACACCTTC. Amino acid sequence: CASSTWTGPQSYGYTF.

This clone has only a few counts. The chain couples TRBV7-2 to TRBJ1-6; 7 bases map to TRBD1. With V trimmed by 3 bases and J by 7 bases, 3 bases remained unmatched. The CDR3 length is 14 residues. The germline V gene has CDR1 SGHTA and CDR2 FQGNSA. The CDR3 spells CASSLNRGNSPLHF. CDR3 in DNA: TGTGCCAGCAGCTTGAACAGGGGAAATTCACCCCTCCACTTT. Supplemented by reference TRBV7-2 and TRBJ1-6, the full variable domain reads GAGVSQSPSNKVTEKGKDVELRCDPISGHTALYWYRQSLGQGLEFLIYFQGNSAPDKSGLPSDRFSAERTGGSVSTLTIQRTQQEDSAVYLCASSLNRGNSPLHFGNGTRLTVT.

The chain combines TRBV6-1 with TRBJ2-1; TRBD2 agrees at 7 bases. The V gene end was trimmed by 3 bases and the J gene end by 4 bases; junction bases not matched to a gene: 0. Germline CDR1 and CDR2: MNHNS and SASEGT. The CDR3 spans 13 residues. CDR3 protein: CASSDSGYNEQFF. Here the CDR3 DNA reads TGTGCCAGCAGTGATAGCGGGTACAATGAGCAGTTCTTC.

V is TRBV6-6 and J is TRBJ1-5; D might be TRBD1 (6 bases). The CDR3 sequence is 15 residues long. Trimming took off 5 bases at V and 2 bases at J, with 13 bases between the two ends. The V gene's germline CDR1 is MNHNY and CDR2 SVGAGI (reference sequence). The CDR3 sequence: CASSQQGHRNQPQHF. CDR3 in DNA: TGTGCCAGCAGTCAACAGGGTCATCGCAATCAGCCCCAGCATTTT.

This chain connects TRBV9 to TRBJ2-1, with 10 bases fitting TRBD1. The CDR3 is made up of 17 amino acids. CDR1 and CDR2 from the germline V gene are SGDLS and YYNGEE. V lost 3 bases to trimming and J lost 6 bases; unmatched junction nucleotides: 12. CDR3 residues: CASSGPHLDRGVNEQFF. In DNA form, the CDR3 reads TGTGCCAGCAGCGGCCCCCATTTGGACAGGGGGGTCAATGAGCAGTTCTTC.

The V and J genes are TRBV19 and TRBJ2-1; 9 positions match TRBD2. The CDR3 covers 14 residues. J was trimmed by 8 bases and V by 4 bases; bases with no gene match: 6. The V gene's germline CDR1 is LNHDA and CDR2 SQIVND (reference sequence). The CDR3: CASSNGREGDEQFF. CDR3 bases: TGTGCCAGTAGTAACGGGCGGGAGGGCGATGAGCAGTTCTTC.

The V gene is TRBV5-1, the J gene TRBJ1-1; 7 bases match TRBD1. The CDR3 is made up of 17 amino acids. J lost 1 base, V lost 4 bases, and 13 bases had no gene match. CDR1 and CDR2 (germline): SGHRS, YFSETQ. CDR3 in amino acids: CASSPQRQGVENTEAFF. The CDR3 nucleotides are TGCGCCAGCAGCCCCCAACGACAGGGAGTAGAGAACACTGAAGCTTTCTTT.

The chain combines TRBV2 with TRBJ2-5; a possible D gene is TRBD2 (6 bases). There are 13 residues in the CDR3. Trimming took off 6 bases at V and 8 bases at J, with 16 bases between the two ends. CDR1 SNHLY and CDR2 FYNNEI come from the germline V gene. The CDR3 loop reads CASRGTAPGTQYF. The CDR3 region has the DNA TGTGCCAGCAGGGGGACTGCCCCCGGCACCCAGTACTTC.

This chain uses TRBV19 with TRBJ1-4, with 8 bases that match TRBD1. After removal of 6 bases from V and 5 bases from J, the junction contained 8 bases not matched to a gene. The CDR3 length is 15 residues. Per germline, CDR1 LNHDA and CDR2 SQIVND (reference sequence). The CDR3 protein is CASSLQGGTNEKLFF. CDR3 DNA sequence: TGTGCCAGTAGCCTACAGGGGGGCACGAATGAAAAACTGTTTTTT.

The chain is built from TRBV7-2 and TRBJ1-1, with D unresolved. Germline-derived CDR1 and CDR2 are SGHTA and FQGNSA. The CDR3 runs 13 residues. The V end lost 5 bases, the J end lost 5 bases, and 12 bases lay between the germline ends. In DNA, the CDR3 is TGTGCCAGCAGCCCCCCCGGGAAAACTGAAGCTTTCTTT. This gives the protein CASSPPGKTEAFF.

This rearrangement joins TRBV20-1 to TRBJ1-1; a weak D match, TRBD1 (5 bases). The CDR3 is 14 amino acids. V shed 3 bases and J shed 4 bases, with 15 bases lying between them. Germline CDR1 and CDR2: DFQATT and SNEGSKA (reference sequence). The CDR3 nucleotides read TGCAGTGCTAGTAAGCCGCGTGGGGCCACTGAAGCTTTCTTT. Amino acids: CSASKPRGATEAFF.

The chain combines TRBV27 with TRBJ2-2; no clear D gene. CDR1 is MNHEY and CDR2 is SMNVEV in the germline V gene (reference sequence). V was cut by 8 bases and J by 4 bases, with 5 bases left in between. This CDR3 contains 11 residues. CDR3 residues: CASRSTGELFF. The CDR3 nucleotides read TGTGCCAGCCGGTCCACCGGGGAGCTGTTTTTT.

This chain connects TRBV5-4 to TRBJ2-1; D is uncertain. Germline CDR1 and CDR2: SGHNT and YYREEE (reference sequence). The V end lost 4 bases, the J end lost 4 bases, and 6 bases lay between the germline ends. CDR3 length: 12 amino acids. CDR3 sequence reads: CASSPDYNEQFF. The DNA for the CDR3 is TGTGCCAGCAGCCCAGATTACAATGAGCAGTTCTTC. The full variable domain, with the rest looked up from reference TRBV5-4 and TRBJ2-1, is ETGVTQSPTHLIKTRGQQVTLRCSSQSGHNTVSWYQQALGQGPQFIFQYYREEENGRGNFPPRFSGLQFPNYSSELNVNALELDDSALYLCASSPDYNEQFFGPGTRLTVL.

This rearrangement joins TRBV24-1 to TRBJ1-5; 11 bases align to TRBD1. V lost 7 bases and J lost 2; bases outside the gene matches: 9. From germline, CDR1 is KGHDR and CDR2 SFDVKD. The CDR3 is made up of 17 amino acids. CDR3 DNA: TGTGCCACCAGCGCCGGGACAGGGGGATACGGCAATCAGCCCCAGCATTTT. It yields the protein CATSAGTGGYGNQPQHF.

The chain recombines TRBV3-1 (or the pseudogene TRBV3-2) with TRBJ2-1; possible D gene TRBD2, 6 bases. The CDR3 length is 13 residues. Germline V gives CDR1 LGHDT, CDR2 YNNKEL (reference sequence). Trimming left V 5 bases short and J 9 bases short, with 14 bases between. CDR3: CASSIGEASEQFF. The DNA of the CDR3 is TGTGCCAGCAGCATAGGGGAGGCGAGTGAGCAGTTCTTC.

V gene TRBV11-2 combines with J gene TRBJ1-5; D is possibly TRBD1 (5 bases). Per the germline V gene, CDR1 is SGHAT and CDR2 is FQNNGV. V was pared by 1 base and J by 0 bases, with 10 bases between. This CDR3 is built from 16 residues. CDR3 coding DNA: TGTGCCAGCAGCTTAGGGGGCAGTAATAGCAATCAGCCCCAGCATTTT. It yields the protein CASSLGGSNSNQPQHF.

The chain has TRBV6-1 and TRBJ1-2; D not certain. This CDR3 has 13 amino acids. Deletions cut 1 base from V and 8 bases from J, with 11 bases between. The germline CDR1 and CDR2 sequences are MNHNS and SASEGT. The CDR3, as DNA: TGTGCCAGCAGTGAAGTTCTGATTGGCGGCTACACCTTC. Encoded protein: CASSEVLIGGYTF.

The V and J genes are TRBV2 and TRBJ2-1; 9 bases line up with TRBD2. Germline V gives CDR1 SNHLY, CDR2 FYNNEI. The CDR3 sequence is 16 residues long. J was trimmed by 8 bases and V by 7 bases; bases with no gene match: 15. The chain's CDR3 is CASNTWAGGRSYEQFF. DNA for the CDR3: TGTGCCAGCAATACCTGGGCGGGGGGGCGGTCTTATGAGCAGTTCTTC.

This clone was picked up one time. This chain connects TRBV14 to TRBJ1-6, with 7 bases lining up with TRBD1. The CDR3 extends over 16 amino acids. V was pared by 4 bases and J by 8 bases, with 11 bases of the junction left unmatched. The V gene's germline CDR1 is SGHDN and CDR2 FVKESK. The CDR3 DNA follows: TGTGCCAGCAGCCTTACAATCGACAGGGCCTATTCACCCCTCCACTTT. Protein product: CASSLTIDRAYSPLHF.

The chain has TRBV5-1 and TRBJ2-1; 12 nucleotides agree with TRBD2. Germline CDR1 is SGHRS and CDR2 is YFSETQ. This CDR3 contains 15 residues. Trimming cost V 0 bases and J 8 bases; bases outside gene matches: 3. This chain's CDR3 is CASSLATSGRDEQFF. CDR3 nucleotide sequence: TGCGCCAGCAGCTTGGCGACTAGCGGGAGAGATGAGCAGTTCTTC. The full variable domain, rest sourced from reference TRBV5-1 and TRBJ2-1, is KAGVTQTPRYLIKTRGQQVTLSCSPISGHRSVSWYQQTPGQGLQFLFEYFSETQRNKGNFPGRFSGRQFSNSRSEMNVSTLELGDSALYLCASSLATSGRDEQFFGPGTRLTVL.

As DNA, the CDR3 is TGTGCCAGCAGCCAAGTAGCGCCGAGGGCCCCCGCAGATACGCAGTATTTT. Its translation is CASSQVAPRAPADTQYF. The chain combines TRBV3-1 (or the pseudogene TRBV3-2) with TRBJ2-3, with D possibly being TRBD2 (5 bases). Trimming left V 1 base short and J 4 bases short, with 18 bases between. The germline CDR1 and CDR2 sequences are LGHDT and YNNKEL (reference sequence). This CDR3 spans 17 amino acids.

The gene calls are TRBV12-3 or TRBV12-4 and TRBJ2-5, with a possible D match to TRBD2 (5 bases). Trimming took 5 bases from V and 4 from J, leaving 11 bases between them. The CDR3 runs to 13 residues. The chain's CDR3 is CASSTLGTETQYF. Written as DNA, the CDR3 is TGTGCCAGCAGTACACTAGGAACAGAGACCCAGTACTTC.

With regard to this clone: A read error may account for a junction end that differs from germline. This chain links TRBV6-6 with TRBJ1-1, with D unclear. In germline, CDR1 is MNHNY, CDR2 SVGAGI (reference sequence). The CDR3 extends over 12 amino acids. CDR3 nucleotide sequence: TGTGCCAGCAGTCCACAGAACTCTGAAGCTTTCTTT. Its translation is CASSPQNSEAFF.

The V gene is TRBV29-1, the J gene TRBJ2-6, with D possibly being TRBD1 (6 bases). The V gene lost 6 bases and the J gene lost 1 base, with 16 bases spanning the gap. The CDR3 is made up of 16 amino acids. Germline loops: CDR1 SQVTM, CDR2 ANQGSEA. CDR3: CSVTTGPNSGANVLTF. Here the CDR3 DNA reads TGCAGCGTCACCACAGGGCCCAATTCTGGGGCCAACGTCCTGACTTTC.

A single count supports this clone. The J gene is TRBJ2-3, the V gene TRBV11-3; D perhaps matches TRBD2 (5 bases). Germline lookup yields CDR1 SGHNT and CDR2 YENEEA. V lost 1 base and J lost 5, with 22 bases in between. CDR3 length equals 18 residues. CDR3 in amino acids: CASSLGNSYGIGIDTQYF. The CDR3 bases are TGTGCCAGCAGCTTAGGAAACAGTTACGGGATAGGTATAGATACGCAGTATTTT.

The chain has TRBV4-1 and TRBJ1-3; D remains unclear. The germline V gene encodes CDR1 MGHRA and CDR2 YSYEKL. V shed 4 bases and J shed 1 base, with 29 bases lying between them. The CDR3 covers 21 residues. CDR3: CASSRGARDLHRSVSGNTIYF. The CDR3 DNA is TGCGCCAGCAGCCGAGGAGCCCGGGATCTTCATCGCTCAGTTTCTGGAAACACCATATATTTT.

This clone was found once. This chain connects TRBV19 to TRBJ2-2; 14 bases align to TRBD2. This CDR3 has 15 residues. V shed 5 bases and J 5 bases; nucleotides not matched to a gene: 1. The germline V gene has CDR1 LNHDA and CDR2 SQIVND (reference sequence). The CDR3, as DNA: TGTGCCAGTAGTTGGACTAGCGGGGGGACCGGGGAGCTGTTTTTT. This encodes CASSWTSGGTGELFF.

This chain uses TRBV21-1 with TRBJ2-3; TRBD2 was called by the table and not checked on the DNA. TRBV21-1 is assigned pseudogene status. The CDR3 spans 13 residues. CDR3 sequence: CASSKRGSDTQYF. The CDR3 region has the DNA TGTGCCAGCAGCAAACGGGGTTCAGATACGCAGTATTTT.

This clone was seen more than once but under ten times. The chain combines TRBV25-1 with TRBJ1-1; possible D gene TRBD1, 6 bases. This CDR3 spans 13 amino acids. With 5 bases removed from V and 12 bases from J, the gap between germline ends came to 19 bases. Germline values: CDR1 MGHDK, CDR2 SYGVNS. CDR3 bases: TGTGCCAGCAGTACACGGGACACCCATCGGACTTTCTTT. This codes for CASSTRDTHRTFF.